This T cell receptor beta chain was sequenced during a study of metastatic and nonmetastatic thyroid tumors (dated by TCRdb to 2018 to 2020). Context from the whole study: The researchers compared repertoires between peripheral blood samples and tumor or nodule tissue samples from patients with malignant or benign thyroid disease.

Here is what the overall study found, with its caveats: In both blood and tumor samples, TCR beta diversity was reported to be significantly higher in malignant tumors than in benign nodules.

Sequences SNHLY (CDR1) and FYNNEI (CDR2) are obtained from the germline V gene. Counted from cysteine to phenylalanine, this CDR3 has 12 amino acids. Only the CDR3 DNA is retained, 36 bases long and in frame from the first base. V sheds 5 bases and J sheds 5 bases, leaving 9 bases between their ends. No patient had received any treatment before thyroid surgery. Patient clinical samples collected from about 2011 to 2018 were retrospectively analysed using T-cell receptor beta sequencing. Library generation was performed with PCR. The run used an Illumina HiSeq 4000. The TCR beta-chain CDR3 region of each patient was profiled by high-throughput sequencing. The study's processing was this. Drawing on CDR3 differences between clinicopathological groups, the researchers built a classifier meant to tell apart patients with distant-metastatic papillary thyroid cancer. To measure repertoire diversity the researchers used the Shannon index, while the Morisita-Horn index served to gauge how similar the tumor and blood repertoires were. Using fastp trimming at Q25 and MiXCR clonotype assembly, TCRdb reanalyzed the public sequencing data and kept in-frame beta chains. The V and J calls were determined by TCRdb, not by the authors. A total of roughly 75,000 clones appear in this sample, approximately 12% of them only once. Jointly, the top ten make up approximately 8.8% of the sample.

This clone has ten or more counts. Its antigen is still unknown. No much larger clonotype is one base removed from it; base qualities were not supplied. The receptor comes from a female donor with papillary thyroid cancer or a benign thyroid nodule (not recorded which). Some clones in this sample may be carry-over from other donors' samples. The chain joins TRBV2 to TRBJ1-1; the D gene is not confidently resolved. Sequenced: tumor tissue. The CDR3 region: CASSWSRTEAFF. DNA sequence: TGTGCCAGCAGTTGGAGTAGGACTGAAGCTTTCTTT.